The clone carrying this TCR beta chain was observed many times. CDR3 length equals 13 residues. Germline CDR1 and CDR2: SGHVS and FQNEAQ. V lost 5 bases to trimming and J lost 4 bases; unmatched junction nucleotides: 1. This sample's time point: before trial treatment. The sample is drawn from a study of low-dose radiotherapy and immunotherapy resistance in tumors. With TRAV- and TRBV-specific primers, first-strand cDNA was made, covering the alpha and beta chains. TCR amplification involved around 22 PCR cycles with a constant-region primer and V-primer adapter. TCRdb independently ran MiXCR on the reads; one entry per CDR3 protein. The table includes tens of thousands of distinct CDR3 sequences, 15% to 20% detected once.

The chain couples TRBV7-8 to TRBJ1-1; 10 bases line up with TRBD1. This receptor was identified in a male donor with prostate cancer. The sequencing here drew on PBMCs, taken before treatment. The CDR3 nucleotides are TGTGCCAGCAGCGGGACAGGGGCCACTGAAGCTTTCTTT. As protein: CASSGTGATEAFF.